This TCR beta chain comes out of a study of shared clonotypes between healthy human individuals. The germline V gene has CDR1 SGHTA and CDR2 FQGNSA. CDR3 length: 13 amino acids. V shed 3 bases and J 6 bases; nucleotides not matched to a gene: 5. Notes on this clone: Its antigen is still unknown. At the DNA level, this CDR3 is encoded by other sequences in the same sample as well.

Findings of the study overall: Sharing across several donors was seen in roughly 5% of naive CD4 clonotypes.

The genomic DNA of each subset was split evenly across several immunoSEQ plates. Profiling relied on immunoSEQ multiplex PCR, and the TCRdb table lists in-frame clones only, not all of them. Of about a million clones listed, under 80% are singletons. The rearrangement links TRBV7-2 to TRBJ2-7, with 7 bases identical to TRBD2. Sequenced input: memory CD4+ T cells sorted from blood. The subset here: CD45RA-negative fraction. This TCR came from a man younger than 30 in good health. The CDR3 is CASSLAGVSEQYF. CDR3 nucleotide sequence: TGTGCCAGCAGCTTGGCGGGAGTTAGCGAGCAGTACTTC.